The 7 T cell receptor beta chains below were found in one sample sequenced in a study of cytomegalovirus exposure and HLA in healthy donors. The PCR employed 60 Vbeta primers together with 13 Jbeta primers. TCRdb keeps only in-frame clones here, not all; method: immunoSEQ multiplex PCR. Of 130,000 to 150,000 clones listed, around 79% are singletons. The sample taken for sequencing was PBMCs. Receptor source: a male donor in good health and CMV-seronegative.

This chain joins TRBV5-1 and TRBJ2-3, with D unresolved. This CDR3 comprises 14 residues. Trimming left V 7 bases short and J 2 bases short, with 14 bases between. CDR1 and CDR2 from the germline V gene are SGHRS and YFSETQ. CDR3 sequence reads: CASSGLAPTDTQYF. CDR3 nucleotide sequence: TGCGCCAGCTCCGGGTTAGCCCCCACAGATACGCAGTATTTT.

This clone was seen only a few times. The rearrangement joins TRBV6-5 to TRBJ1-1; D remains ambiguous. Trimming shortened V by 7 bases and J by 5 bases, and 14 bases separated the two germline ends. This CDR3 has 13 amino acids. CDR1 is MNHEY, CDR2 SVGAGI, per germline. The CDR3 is CASTPPGWTEAFF. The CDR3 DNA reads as TGTGCCAGCACTCCCCCAGGTTGGACTGAAGCTTTCTTT.

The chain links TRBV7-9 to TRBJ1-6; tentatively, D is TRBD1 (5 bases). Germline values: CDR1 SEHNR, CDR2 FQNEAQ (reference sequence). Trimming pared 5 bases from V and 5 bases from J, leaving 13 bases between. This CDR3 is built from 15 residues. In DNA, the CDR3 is TGTGCCAGCAGCCCGACGACAGCTAATAATTCACCCCTCCACTTT. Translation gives CASSPTTANNSPLHF.

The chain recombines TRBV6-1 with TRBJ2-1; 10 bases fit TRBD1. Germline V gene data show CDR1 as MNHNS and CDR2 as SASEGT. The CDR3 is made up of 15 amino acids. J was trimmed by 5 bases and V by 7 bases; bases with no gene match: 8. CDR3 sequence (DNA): TGTGCCAGCATGACCGGGACAGGGGTACACAATGAGCAGTTCTTC. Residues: CASMTGTGVHNEQFF.

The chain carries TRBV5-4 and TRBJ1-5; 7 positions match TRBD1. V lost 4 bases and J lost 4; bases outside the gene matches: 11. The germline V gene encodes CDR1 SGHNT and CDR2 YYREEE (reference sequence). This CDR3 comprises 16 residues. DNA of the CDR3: TGTGCCAGCAGCGAGAACCCGGGACAGAGAAATCAGCCCCAGCATTTT. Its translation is CASSENPGQRNQPQHF.

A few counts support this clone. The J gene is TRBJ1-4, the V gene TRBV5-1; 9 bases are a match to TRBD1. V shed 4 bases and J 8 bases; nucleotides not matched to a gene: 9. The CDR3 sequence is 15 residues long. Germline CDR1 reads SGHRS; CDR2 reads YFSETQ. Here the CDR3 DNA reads TGCGCCAGCAGCCAGGGACAGGGAAAGGGAGAAAAACTGTTTTTT. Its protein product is CASSQGQGKGEKLFF.

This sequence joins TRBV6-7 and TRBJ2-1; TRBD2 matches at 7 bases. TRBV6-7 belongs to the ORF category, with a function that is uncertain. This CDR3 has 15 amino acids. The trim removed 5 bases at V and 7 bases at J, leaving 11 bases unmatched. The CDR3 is CASSTRLARTNEQFF. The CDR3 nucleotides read TGTGCCAGCAGTACCCGACTAGCTAGGACGAATGAGCAGTTCTTC.